This T cell receptor (beta chain) was recorded in a study of T cell responses to AZD1222 COVID-19 vaccine. Sequencing used immunoSEQ multiplex PCR; TCRdb keeps in-frame clones, though not all of them. Here the sample spans just under 150,000 clones, around nine tenths being singletons. Study results and limitations: Just a handful of people given AZD1222 tested seropositive at baseline. The breadth and depth of Spike-specific TCRs increased once two AZD1222 doses had been given. Repertoires were obtained only post-peak T cell response.

In the case of this clone: The target antigen is unknown.

This TCR came from an adult who received the AZD1222 COVID-19 vaccine. The sample consisted of peripheral blood, taken 28 days after the second AZD1222 dose.

The CDR3 region has the DNA TGTGCCAGCAGCGTAGCGCAGGGACAGGGCTCTGGAAACACCATATATTTT. It translates to CASSVAQGQGSGNTIYF. The rearrangement joins TRBV9 to TRBJ1-3; TRBD1 matches at 9 bases. Looked up from germline, CDR1 is SGDLS and CDR2 is YYNGEE. V trimming: 0 bases; J trimming: 0 bases; junction bases outside the gene matches: 4. The CDR3 loop spans 17 amino acids.